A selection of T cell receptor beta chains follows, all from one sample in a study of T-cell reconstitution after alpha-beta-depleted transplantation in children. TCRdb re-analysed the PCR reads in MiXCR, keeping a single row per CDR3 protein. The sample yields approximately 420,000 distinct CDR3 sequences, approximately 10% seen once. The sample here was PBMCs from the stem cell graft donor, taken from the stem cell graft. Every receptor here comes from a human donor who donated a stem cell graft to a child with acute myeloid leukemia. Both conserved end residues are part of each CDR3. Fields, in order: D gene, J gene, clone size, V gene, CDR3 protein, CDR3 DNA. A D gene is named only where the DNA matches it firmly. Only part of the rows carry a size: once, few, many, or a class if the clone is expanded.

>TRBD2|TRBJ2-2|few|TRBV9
CASSVGAGGTGELFF
TGTGCCAGCAGCGTAGGAGCGGGGGGCACCGGGGAGCTGTTTTTT
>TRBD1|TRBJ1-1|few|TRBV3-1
CASSQDREYTEAFF
TGTGCCAGCAGCCAGGACAGGGAGTACACTGAAGCTTTCTTT
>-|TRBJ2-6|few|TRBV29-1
CSVDVPSGANVLTF
TGCAGCGTTGATGTACCCTCTGGGGCCAACGTCCTGACTTTC
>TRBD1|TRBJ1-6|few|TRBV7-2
CASSLGTGRNSPLHF
TGTGCCAGCAGCTTAGGGACAGGGCGTAATTCACCCCTCCACTTT
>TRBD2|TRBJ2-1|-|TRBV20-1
CSARLSGRINEQFF
TGCAGTGCCCGGCTTAGCGGGAGGATCAATGAGCAGTTCTTC
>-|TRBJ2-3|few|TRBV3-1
CASSQDIVPDTQYF
TGTGCCAGCAGCCAAGACATCGTCCCAGATACGCAGTATTTT
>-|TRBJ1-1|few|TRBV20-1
CSARDPTRGTEAFF
TGCAGTGCTAGAGATCCGACTAGAGGCACTGAAGCTTTCTTT
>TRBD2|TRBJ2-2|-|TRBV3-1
CARKTCGGSGTGELFF
TGTGCCAGAAAGACTTGCGGCGGGAGTGGTACCGGGGAGCTGTTTTTT
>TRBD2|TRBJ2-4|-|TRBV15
CATSPNPGGNIQYF
TGTGCCACCAGTCCTAATCCGGGAGGAAACATTCAGTACTTC
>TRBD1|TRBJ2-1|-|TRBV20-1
CSAPPTGSLNEQFF
TGCAGTGCCCCACCGACAGGGAGTCTTAATGAGCAGTTCTTC
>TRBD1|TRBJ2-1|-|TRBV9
CASSGTGASYNEQFF
TGTGCCAGCAGCGGGACAGGGGCCTCCTACAATGAGCAGTTCTTC
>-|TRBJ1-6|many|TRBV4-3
CASSQDYPGSSPLHF
TGCGCCAGCAGCCAAGATTATCCGGGGTCTTCACCCCTCCACTTT
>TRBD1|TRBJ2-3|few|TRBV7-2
CASDRGHSSSTDTQYF
TGTGCCAGCGACAGGGGGCATTCTTCTAGCACAGATACGCAGTATTTT
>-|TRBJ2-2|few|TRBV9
CASSVEASSTGELFF
TGTGCCAGCAGCGTAGAGGCTAGCTCCACCGGGGAGCTGTTTTTT
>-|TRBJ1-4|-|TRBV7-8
CASSPDSGEKLFF
TGTGCCAGCAGTCCCGACAGCGGCGAAAAACTGTTTTTT
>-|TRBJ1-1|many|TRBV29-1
CSVRAGEGTEAFF
TGCAGCGTCCGCGCGGGGGAAGGTACTGAAGCTTTCTTT
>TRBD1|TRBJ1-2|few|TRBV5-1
CASAEGTGMAGYTF
TGCGCCAGCGCCGAGGGGACAGGGATGGCTGGCTACACCTTC
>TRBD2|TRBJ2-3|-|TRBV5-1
CASSLDRFSGGAIRSTDTQYF
TGCGCCAGCAGCCTGGATCGCTTTAGCGGGGGGGCGATTCGTAGTACAGATACGCAGTATTTT
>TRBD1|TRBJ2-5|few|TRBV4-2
CASREGQDRQETQYF
TGTGCCAGCAGAGAGGGACAGGACAGACAAGAGACCCAGTACTTC
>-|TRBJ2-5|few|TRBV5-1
CASSLYLPGETQYF
TGCGCCAGCAGCTTGTATCTCCCGGGGGAGACCCAGTACTTC
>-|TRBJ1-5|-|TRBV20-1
CSARDPHNQPQHF
TGCAGTGCTAGAGACCCCCACAATCAGCCCCAGCATTTT
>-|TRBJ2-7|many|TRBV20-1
CSARDLASSYEQYF
TGCAGTGCTAGAGATCTCGCGAGCTCCTACGAGCAGTACTTC
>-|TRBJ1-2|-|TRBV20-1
CSARDPGQYGYTF
TGCAGTGCTAGAGATCCCGGACAGTATGGCTACACCTTC
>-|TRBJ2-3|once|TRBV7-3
CASSLSGTFDTQYF
TGTGCCAGCAGCTTAAGTGGTACCTTCGATACGCAGTATTTT
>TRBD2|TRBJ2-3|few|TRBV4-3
CASSPQRAGGVGTDTQYF
TGCGCCAGCAGCCCCCAGCGGGCGGGAGGGGTCGGCACAGATACGCAGTATTTT
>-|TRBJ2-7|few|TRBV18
CASSQDRTVYEEQYF
TGTGCCAGCTCACAGGACCGGACTGTTTACGAGGAGCAGTACTTC
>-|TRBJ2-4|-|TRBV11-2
CASSPTGDGQYF
TGTGCCAGCAGCCCAACCGGGGACGGTCAGTACTTC
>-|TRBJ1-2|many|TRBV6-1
CASRLSRGWGGYTF
TGTGCCAGCAGACTAAGTAGAGGGTGGGGTGGCTACACCTTC
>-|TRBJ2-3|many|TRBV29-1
CSVEGQGTDTQYF
TGCAGCGTTGAAGGACAAGGCACAGATACGCAGTATTTT
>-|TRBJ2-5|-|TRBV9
CASSGERGLTQYF
TGTGCCAGCAGCGGCGAACGGGGGTTAACCCAGTACTTC
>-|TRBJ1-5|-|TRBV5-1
CASSLENRQVDQPQHF
TGCGCCAGCAGCTTGGAAAACCGACAGGTAGATCAGCCCCAGCATTTT
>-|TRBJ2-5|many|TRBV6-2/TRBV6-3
CASSTIQGRETQYF
TGTGCCAGCAGTACAATACAGGGGAGGGAGACCCAGTACTTC
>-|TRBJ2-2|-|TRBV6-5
CASSYDPVGTGELFF
TGTGCCAGCAGTTACGACCCCGTAGGGACCGGGGAGCTGTTTTTT
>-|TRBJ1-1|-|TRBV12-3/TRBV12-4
CASSLRGVQAFF
TGTGCCAGCAGTTTAAGAGGGGTGCAAGCTTTCTTT
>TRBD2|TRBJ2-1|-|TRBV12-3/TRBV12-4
CASSSPRGGRVDNEQFF
TGTGCCAGCAGTTCCCCCAGGGGCGGGAGGGTCGACAATGAGCAGTTCTTC
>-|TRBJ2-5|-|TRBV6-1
CASSGTVRGETQYF
TGTGCCAGCAGTGGGACAGTACGCGGGGAGACCCAGTACTTC
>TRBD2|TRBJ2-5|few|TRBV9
CASSVATSGRVQETQYF
TGTGCCAGCAGCGTAGCGACTAGCGGGAGGGTACAAGAGACCCAGTACTTC
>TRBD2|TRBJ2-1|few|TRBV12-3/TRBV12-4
CASSPSGGRPNEQFF
TGTGCCAGCAGTCCCAGCGGGGGCCGCCCTAATGAGCAGTTCTTC
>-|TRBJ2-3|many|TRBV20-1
CSATLLADSTDTQYF
TGCAGTGCCACGCTTCTAGCAGATAGCACAGATACGCAGTATTTT
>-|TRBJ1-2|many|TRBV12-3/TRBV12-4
CASSSSVGYTF
TGTGCCAGCAGTTCCAGTGTTGGCTACACCTTC
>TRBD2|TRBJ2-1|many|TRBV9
CASSVGLAGVHHYNEQFF
TGTGCCAGCAGCGTAGGACTAGCGGGAGTCCATCACTACAATGAGCAGTTCTTC
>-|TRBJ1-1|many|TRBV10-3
CAISGGGKNTEAFF
TGTGCCATCAGTGGGGGAGGGAAGAACACTGAAGCTTTCTTT
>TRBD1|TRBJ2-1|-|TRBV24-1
CATSESGQGSEQFF
TGTGCCACCAGTGAGTCGGGACAGGGGAGTGAGCAGTTCTTC
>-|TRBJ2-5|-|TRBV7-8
CASSILGRSPAETQYF
TGTGCCAGCAGCATACTCGGACGATCCCCGGCAGAGACCCAGTACTTC
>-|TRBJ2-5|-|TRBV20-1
CSASGGPTQETQYF
TGCAGTGCTAGCGGGGGGCCCACCCAAGAGACCCAGTACTTC
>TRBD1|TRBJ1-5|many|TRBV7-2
CASSPGGSNQPQHF
TGTGCCAGCAGTCCAGGGGGTAGCAATCAGCCCCAGCATTTT
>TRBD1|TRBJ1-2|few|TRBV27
CASSLGAGGLGYTF
TGTGCCAGCAGTTTAGGGGCAGGGGGTCTCGGCTACACCTTC
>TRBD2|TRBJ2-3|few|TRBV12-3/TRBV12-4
CASNQAGGSSDTQYF
TGTGCCAGCAATCAAGCGGGAGGGAGTTCAGATACGCAGTATTTT
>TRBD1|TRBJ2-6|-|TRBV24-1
CATSDSGGPGANVLTF
TGTGCCACCAGTGACTCAGGGGGCCCTGGGGCCAACGTCCTGACTTTC
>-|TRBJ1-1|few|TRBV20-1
CSARGAWGNTEAFF
TGCAGTGCTAGAGGCGCTTGGGGGAACACTGAAGCTTTCTTT
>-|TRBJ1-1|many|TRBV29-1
CSVGGQGSTEAFF
TGCAGCGTCGGCGGGCAGGGGAGCACTGAAGCTTTCTTT
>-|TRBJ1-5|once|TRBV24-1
CATTGDGVMVNQPQHF
TGTGCCACCACAGGGGATGGGGTTATGGTCAATCAGCCCCAGCATTTT
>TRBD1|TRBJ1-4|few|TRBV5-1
CASSWRTGFGTNEKLFF
TGCGCCAGCAGCTGGAGGACAGGGTTCGGTACTAATGAAAAACTGTTTTTT
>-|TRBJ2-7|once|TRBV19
CARSTASYEQYF
TGTGCCAGATCGACGGCATCCTACGAGCAGTACTTC
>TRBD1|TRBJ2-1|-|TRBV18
CASSYDRDYNEQFF
TGTGCCAGCTCATACGACAGGGATTACAATGAGCAGTTCTTC
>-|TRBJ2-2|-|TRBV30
CAWNGLLTGELFF
TGTGCCTGGAACGGACTACTCACCGGGGAGCTGTTTTTT
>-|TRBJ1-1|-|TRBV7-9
CASSLWGGGVDTEAFF
TGTGCCAGCAGCTTATGGGGGGGAGGAGTGGACACTGAAGCTTTCTTT
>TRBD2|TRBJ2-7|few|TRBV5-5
CASSADSGALYEQYF
TGTGCCAGCAGCGCTGATAGCGGGGCTCTATACGAGCAGTACTTC
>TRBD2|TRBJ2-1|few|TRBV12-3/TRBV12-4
CAISGSGRARGEQFF
TGTGCCATTTCGGGGAGCGGGAGGGCTAGGGGTGAGCAGTTCTTC
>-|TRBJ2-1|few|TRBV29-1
CSVAELIEQFF
TGCAGCGTTGCGGAGCTGATAGAGCAGTTCTTC